This T cell receptor beta chain was found in a study of shared clonotypes between healthy human individuals. Germline-derived CDR1 and CDR2 are SGHRS and YFSETQ. CDR3 length: 16 amino acids. V shed 4 bases and J 4 bases; nucleotides not matched to a gene: 13. Generated by immunoSEQ multiplex PCR, the TCRdb table keeps only in-frame clones and is missing some. Among around 500,000 clones listed, roughly 83% were seen once. Source material: PBMCs. This TCR derives from a woman between 40 and 50 years old in good health. Some clones in this sample may be carry-over from other donors' samples. This chain links TRBV5-1 with TRBJ2-7; 8 positions agree with TRBD2. For the CDR3, the DNA is TGCGCCAGCAGCACAATGCGGGGGGAGAGGCTGTACGAGCAGTACTTC. Protein: CASSTMRGERLYEQYF.